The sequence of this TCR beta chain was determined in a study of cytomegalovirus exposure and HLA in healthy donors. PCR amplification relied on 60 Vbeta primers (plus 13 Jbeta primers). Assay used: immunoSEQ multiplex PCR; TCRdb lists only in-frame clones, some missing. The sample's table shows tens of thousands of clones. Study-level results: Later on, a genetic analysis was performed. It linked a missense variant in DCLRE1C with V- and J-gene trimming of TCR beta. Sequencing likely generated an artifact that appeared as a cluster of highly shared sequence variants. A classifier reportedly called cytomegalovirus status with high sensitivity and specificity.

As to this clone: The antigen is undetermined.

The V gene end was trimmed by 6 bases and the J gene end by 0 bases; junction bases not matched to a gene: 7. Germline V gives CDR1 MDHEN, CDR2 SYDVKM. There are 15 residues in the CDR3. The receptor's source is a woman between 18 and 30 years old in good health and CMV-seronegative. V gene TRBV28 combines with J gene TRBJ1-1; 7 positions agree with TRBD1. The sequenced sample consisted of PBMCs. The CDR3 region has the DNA TGTGCCAGCAGAGAAACAGGGGATCTGAACACTGAAGCTTTCTTT. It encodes CASRETGDLNTEAFF.